Given below is one TCR beta chain in context. The antigen it recognizes is unknown. Nothing much larger sits one base from this clone, and base qualities are not available. The entry originates in a study of blood T cell repertoires in COVID-19 (dated by TCRdb to 2018 to 2020). Looking at the study overall: Samples from collaborators originated in the United States, Italy and Spain and spanned both the acute and convalescent phases of COVID-19. The prospective study material was composed of cDNA or gDNA derived from T cells, B-cell-depleted T cells, or PBMCs. Subjects who had been exposed to COVID-19, were actively infected with it, or had recovered from it provided the deeply sampled blood TCRbeta repertoires that made up the dataset. The repertoires were released in a freely available public database intended as a resource for research on the immune response to SARS-CoV-2. The samples were drawn from the first 160 participants of the ongoing ImmuneRACE study and from over a thousand subjects provided by 6 global collaborators. Nearly every sample came with metadata listing a de-identified subject ID, COVID-19 status, age in years and sex. Where HLA class I and class II types were available, the types were taken from metadata supplied by the sample provider, not from assay-based typing. The research as a whole found: The quantity of clinical and demographic metadata differed by source and by participant and was supplied without curation.

The collaborating institutions used their own protocols to collect whole blood in K2EDTA tubes. For TCRbeta analysis, collaborator samples were shipped as frozen whole blood, as isolated PBMCs, or as DNA extracted from either sample type. Reading the germline V gene (reference sequence) gives CDR1 MNHEY and CDR2 SMNVEV. V is pared back by 4 bases and J by 8 bases, with 12 bases lying between the germline termini. The CDR3 runs 13 residues from the cysteine to the phenylalanine. CDR3 DNA only is kept here, 39 bases in frame from base 1. TCRbeta CDR3 regions were amplified from genomic DNA by means of the immunoSEQ Assay, a bias-controlled multiplex PCR. In the original analysis: Within the assay, amplification of reference gene primers was used to estimate how many nucleated cells each sample contained. Sequence reads were collapsed and filtered to measure the absolute abundance of every unique TCRbeta CDR3 rearrangement. For each sample, productive Simpson clonality was calculated as the square root of Simpson's diversity index across productive rearrangements. TCRdb re-hosts the immuneACCESS table, in-frame sequences only. Its copies lack some clones; in the studies checked, an unresolved V gene accounts for under half of them, and the cause for the rest is not known. V and J calls plus clone size are reproduced from that table; the DNA served to infer D and trimming. The sample includes 200,000 or so clones, with roughly 80% observed a single time. Of the sample, roughly 5% falls within the top ten clones.

The V and J genes are TRBV27 and TRBJ2-1; the D gene is perhaps TRBD2, on 6 matching bases. Sequencing input: peripheral blood. The sequence was collected from a human donor in a cohort sampled during active COVID-19. CDR3 loop: CASSYWTGDEQFF. In nucleotides, the sequence is TGTGCCAGCAGTTATTGGACGGGGGATGAGCAGTTCTTC.